The 30 T cell receptor beta chains presented below share a single source sample, sequenced in a study of blood T cells in healthy people across ages (dated by TCRdb to between 2015 and 2017). Library preparation employed 5' RACE. The instrument given in TCRdb is Illumina HiSeq 2500. The second PCR ran for about 7 to 11 cycles and used a J-beta primer mix along with a sample-barcoded 5' primer. TCRdb reanalyzed the raw reads on its own, using fastp at Q25 for trimming and MiXCR for clone calling, and kept in-frame beta chains. Every CDR3 protein is listed once, alongside the most common genes and DNA of its rows. For this sample the table gives 580,000 or so distinct CDR3 sequences, of which 40% to 55% were detected only once. The top ten hold around 25% of the sample. Sequenced sample: blood. Receptors originate from a man of 80 years or more in good health.

This clonotype was detected only a few times. The V call is TRBV29-1, the J call TRBJ2-1; TRBD2 matches 7 bases. Germline-derived CDR1 and CDR2 are SQVTM and ANQGSEA. CDR3 length equals 16 residues. J gave up 2 bases and V 2 bases, and 9 bases lay outside the gene matches. The CDR3 spells CSVESPQGGTYNEQFF. CDR3 nucleotide sequence: TGCAGCGTTGAATCTCCCCAGGGAGGGACCTACAATGAGCAGTTCTTC.

The genes are TRBV9 and TRBJ2-3; D unresolved. The CDR3 consists of 15 residues. Germline V lookup: CDR1 SGDLS, CDR2 YYNGEE. V was pared by 0 bases and J by 5 bases, with 13 bases between. The CDR3, as DNA: TGTGCCAGCAGCGTAGTGGCGTCGGTTCGAGATACGCAGTATTTT. Residues: CASSVVASVRDTQYF.

This clonotype was counted only a few times. V usage is TRBV6-5 and J usage is TRBJ2-1; 10 nucleotides agree with TRBD2. The V gene's germline CDR1 is MNHEY and CDR2 SVGAGI. The J segment lost 6 bases and the V segment lost 6 bases, leaving 5 bases of the junction unmatched. This CDR3 has 14 amino acids. This CDR3 is CASSSSGRRNEQFF. As DNA, the CDR3 is TGTGCCAGCAGCTCTAGCGGGAGACGCAATGAGCAGTTCTTC.

The J gene is TRBJ2-7, the V gene TRBV12-3 or TRBV12-4; 8 bases map to TRBD2. Trimming removed 5 bases from V and 5 bases from J; junction bases left unmatched: 11. The CDR3 covers 15 residues. DNA of the CDR3: TGTGCCAGCAGTGTTGGCGGGACTAGGACAAACGAGCAGTACTTC. It codes for CASSVGGTRTNEQYF.

This sequence joins TRBV3-1 and TRBJ2-7; D remains ambiguous. This CDR3 contains 11 residues. Per the germline V gene, CDR1 is LGHDT and CDR2 is YNNKEL (reference sequence). The V end was cut by 3 bases, the J end by 8 bases, with 8 bases between. The CDR3 DNA reads as TGTGCCAGCAGCCAGACCTCAAAGCAGTACTTC. This sequence encodes CASSQTSKQYF.

The chain joins TRBV20-1 to TRBJ1-1; 10 bases are a match to TRBD1. V trimming: 6 bases; J trimming: 7 bases; junction bases outside the gene matches: 8. Germline lookup yields CDR1 DFQATT and CDR2 SNEGSKA (reference sequence). The CDR3 spans 13 residues. The CDR3 DNA follows: TGCAGTGCCCTTAGACAGGGGGCGCTTGAAGCTTTCTTT. Its protein product is CSALRQGALEAFF.

This clonotype was seen a few times. The rearrangement links TRBV3-1 to TRBJ2-5; no definite D call. Germline CDR1 and CDR2: LGHDT and YNNKEL (reference sequence). The CDR3 is 13 residues long. The V gene lost 2 bases and the J gene lost 1 base, with 5 bases spanning the gap. CDR3 bases: TGTGCCAGCAGCCAAATCCCCCAAGAGACCCAGTACTTC. This sequence encodes CASSQIPQETQYF.

In this sample, this clonotype turned up many times. This chain links TRBV6-6 with TRBJ1-1; TRBD1 agrees at 9 bases. After removal of 6 bases from V and 5 bases from J, the junction contained 4 bases not matched to a gene. CDR3 length equals 13 residues. The V gene's germline CDR1 is MNHNY and CDR2 SVGAGI (reference sequence). The CDR3 coding sequence is TGTGCCAGCAGCCGACAGGGGGTAACTGAAGCTTTCTTT. It is translated as CASSRQGVTEAFF.

This clonotype has only a few counts. The junction departs from germline at one end; a sequencing error may be responsible. The chain employs TRBV7-7 and TRBJ2-5; 8 nucleotides match TRBD1. Germline loops: CDR1 SSHAT, CDR2 FNYEAQ (reference sequence). The length of the CDR3 is 14 residues. In DNA, the CDR3 is TGTGCTAGCAGCGAAGACAGGGGAGTGGAGACCCAGTACTTC. It specifies CASSEDRGVETQYF.

This clonotype was seen more than once but under ten times. This chain uses TRBV28 with TRBJ1-6; maybe TRBD1 (5 bases). Trimming cost V 3 bases and J 5 bases, with 14 bases left between them. This CDR3 region has 16 residues. Per germline, CDR1 MDHEN and CDR2 SYDVKM. The chain's CDR3 is CASSLTGVLNNSPLHF. The CDR3 bases are TGTGCCAGCAGTTTGACGGGGGTGCTGAATAATTCACCCCTCCACTTT.

This rearrangement joins TRBV15 to TRBJ2-5; D is ambiguous. V shed 0 bases and J shed 5 bases, with 13 bases lying between them. CDR3 length equals 15 residues. The germline CDR1 and CDR2 sequences are LNHNV and YYDKDF (reference sequence). This CDR3 reads CATSRDRGFQETQYF. The CDR3 nucleotides are TGTGCCACCAGCAGAGATCGTGGGTTTCAGGAGACCCAGTACTTC.

This clonotype was found a few times. The chain employs TRBV5-1 and TRBJ2-1; 7 bases line up with TRBD1. The CDR3 sequence is 14 residues long. The junction had 2 bases not matched to a gene; V was cut back by 0 bases and J by 5 bases. CDR1 and CDR2 from the germline V gene are SGHRS and YFSETQ. CDR3 sequence (DNA): TGCGCCAGCAGCTTGGGGGACAGACACAATGAGCAGTTCTTC. This gives the protein CASSLGDRHNEQFF.

The CDR3 DNA follows: TGTGCCAGCAGTTTATGGCTGCAGTTCTATGGCTACACCTTC. This sequence encodes CASSLWLQFYGYTF. This sequence joins TRBV28 and TRBJ1-2; no firm D call. The germline CDR1 and CDR2 sequences are MDHEN and SYDVKM. CDR3 length equals 14 residues. Trimming removed 0 bases at V and 4 bases at J, with 9 bases between.

In the case of this clonotype: The junction and the germline gene differ at one end; a read error may be behind it. The chain employs TRBV14 and TRBJ1-1; D unclear. The CDR3 runs 11 residues. Germline V gives CDR1 SGHDN, CDR2 FVKESK. DNA of the CDR3: TGTGCCAGCAGCCACCACACTGAAGTTTTCTTT. Protein product: CASSHHTEVFF.

The chain uses TRBV7-2 and TRBJ1-5; no reliable D call. The germline V and J ends were trimmed by 1 base and 0 bases, with 13 bases remaining between them. The CDR3 totals 17 residues. Germline values: CDR1 SGHTA, CDR2 FQGNSA. The chain's CDR3 is CASSLERSAYSNQPQHF. The CDR3 nucleotides are TGTGCCAGCAGCTTAGAGCGGTCAGCTTATAGCAATCAGCCCCAGCATTTT.

The chain employs TRBV29-1 and TRBJ2-4; unclear D gene. Per the germline V gene, CDR1 is SQVTM and CDR2 is ANQGSEA. V was shortened by 4 bases and J by 0 bases, with 13 bases between the two germline ends. The CDR3 length is 15 residues. The CDR3 sequence: CSVGAESLAKNIQYF. The CDR3, as DNA: TGCAGCGTTGGGGCCGAGAGCCTAGCCAAAAACATTCAGTACTTC.

The J gene is TRBJ2-1, the V gene TRBV21-1; the table gives TRBD1 as D, unverified against the DNA. TRBV21-1 is a pseudogene. The CDR3 extends over 14 amino acids. DNA of the CDR3: TGTGCCAGCAGCAGGCAAACCGGGACACAGGAGCAGTTCTTC. It specifies CASSRQTGTQEQFF.

The table lists this clonotype with a few counts. The V and J genes are TRBV29-1 and TRBJ2-5; D remains unclear. Trimming removed 6 bases at V and 0 bases at J, with 11 bases between. Germline CDR1 reads SQVTM; CDR2 reads ANQGSEA. The CDR3 contains 13 residues. The CDR3 protein is CSVRLPDQETQYF. The CDR3 nucleotides are TGCAGCGTGAGATTACCGGACCAAGAGACCCAGTACTTC.

The chain links TRBV10-3 to TRBJ2-3, with D possibly TRBD1 on 5 matching bases. The CDR3 has 14 amino acids. Trimming removed 4 bases from V and 2 bases from J, with 10 bases in between. Per germline, CDR1 ENHRY and CDR2 SYGVKD. The CDR3 sequence: CAISGQNYTDTQYF. The CDR3 DNA sequence: TGTGCCATCAGTGGACAGAACTACACAGATACGCAGTATTTT.

This chain connects TRBV4-2 to TRBJ1-6; tentative D call: TRBD1 (6 bases). Trimming stripped 0 bases from V and 8 bases from J, with 17 bases between. The CDR3 totals 17 residues. Germline V gene lookup returns CDR1 LGHNA and CDR2 YNFKEQ. CDR3 amino acids: CASSQDQLQGRHSPLHF. DNA of the CDR3: TGTGCCAGCAGCCAAGATCAGTTACAGGGACGGCATTCACCCCTCCACTTT.

The rearrangement joins TRBV4-3 to TRBJ2-7, with 11 bases that match TRBD2. CDR3 length: 16 residues. V shed 3 bases and J 2 bases; nucleotides not matched to a gene: 6. The germline V gene encodes CDR1 LGHNA and CDR2 YSLEER. The CDR3 bases are TGCGCCAGCAGCCATTCTATAGCGGGGGGGACCTACGAGCAGTACTTC. Its translation is CASSHSIAGGTYEQYF.

The chain links TRBV4-3 to TRBJ1-2, with no clear D. V was trimmed by 4 bases and J by 3 bases, leaving 12 bases between them. Germline CDR1 reads LGHNA; CDR2 reads YSLEER. The CDR3 has 14 residues. The CDR3 nucleotides are TGCGCCAGCAGCCTCGGGCCGGCCTACTATGGCTACACCTTC. Amino acids: CASSLGPAYYGYTF.

This clonotype was counted between two and nine times. V usage is TRBV9 and J usage is TRBJ2-7; 9 bases line up with TRBD2. Germline lookup yields CDR1 SGDLS and CDR2 YYNGEE. This CDR3 contains 14 residues. Losses at the gene ends were 3 bases for V and 1 base for J; bases not matched to a gene: 2. Written as DNA, the CDR3 is TGTGCCAGCAGCGCACTAGCGGGTTCCTACGAGCAGTACTTC. Its translation is CASSALAGSYEQYF. Full variable domain (remainder filled in from reference TRBV9 and TRBJ2-7): DSGVTQTPKHLITATGQRVTLRCSPRSGDLSVYWYQQSLDQGLQFLIQYYNGEERAKGNILERFSAQQFPDLHSELNLSSLELGDSALYFCASSALAGSYEQYFGPGTRLTVT.

V usage is TRBV10-3 and J usage is TRBJ2-5, with D possibly matching TRBD1 (5 bases). V shed 4 bases and J shed 7 bases, with 13 bases lying between them. The CDR3 length is 13 residues. Germline V CDR1 and CDR2: ENHRY, SYGVKD. CDR3 bases: TGTGCCATCAGTGGGGCACAGGCAGGGACCCAGTACTTC. The encoded protein is CAISGAQAGTQYF.

A single count supports this clonotype. This chain joins TRBV20-1 and TRBJ2-1; 8 bases are shared with TRBD1. The junction had 17 bases not matched to a gene; V was cut back by 3 bases and J by 13 bases. The CDR3 runs 15 residues. Germline CDR1 and CDR2: DFQATT and SNEGSKA (reference sequence). The CDR3 loop is CSASGAGGVKETQFF. The CDR3 DNA is TGCAGTGCTAGCGGGGCAGGGGGCGTAAAAGAGACCCAGTTCTTC.

At least ten counts were recorded for this clonotype. The chain has TRBV7-9 and TRBJ2-7, with TRBD1 identical over 7 bases. The CDR3 runs 15 residues. The germline V gene has CDR1 SEHNR and CDR2 FQNEAQ (reference sequence). V trimming: 2 bases; J trimming: 0 bases; junction bases outside the gene matches: 4. This CDR3 is CASSLPRDSSYEQYF. The CDR3 DNA sequence: TGTGCCAGCAGCTTACCCCGGGACAGCTCCTACGAGCAGTACTTC.

This clonotype was seen a few times. This chain links TRBV2 with TRBJ1-2; D is perhaps TRBD1 (6 bases). The CDR3 has 14 amino acids. V dropped 2 bases and J dropped 7 bases, with 14 bases sitting between them. Per the germline V gene, CDR1 is SNHLY and CDR2 is FYNNEI. The CDR3 reads CASSEHRERSGYTF. DNA for the CDR3: TGTGCCAGCAGTGAACACAGGGAGAGATCTGGCTACACCTTC. The variable domain in full, with the rest retrieved from reference TRBV2 and TRBJ1-2, is EPEVTQTPSHQVTQMGQEVILRCVPISNHLYFYWYRQILGQKVEFLVSFYNNEISEKSEIFDDQFSVERPDGSNFTLKIRSTKLEDSAMYFCASSEHRERSGYTFGSGTRLTVV.

This clonotype was detected only once. The V gene is TRBV29-1, the J gene TRBJ2-1; a weak D match, TRBD1 (6 bases). CDR3 length: 13 amino acids. The V gene's germline CDR1 is SQVTM and CDR2 ANQGSEA. Trimming took off 6 bases at V and 2 bases at J, with 11 bases between the two ends. CDR3 DNA sequence: TGCAGCGTAGGGACAAAGACCTACAATGAGCAGTTCTTC. Residues: CSVGTKTYNEQFF.

In its sample, this clonotype was seen a few times. The chain is built from TRBV12-3 or TRBV12-4 and TRBJ1-2; D is ambiguous. The CDR3 sequence is 13 residues long. Trimming took off 6 bases at V and 7 bases at J, with 15 bases between the two ends. The CDR3 loop is CASSTLDRGGYTF. DNA of the CDR3: TGTGCCAGCAGCACGCTAGATCGGGGTGGCTACACCTTC.

This clonotype was counted at least ten times. This chain connects TRBV7-2 to TRBJ2-7; the D gene is possibly TRBD1 (6 bases). CDR1 is SGHTA and CDR2 is FQGNSA in the germline V gene. The V gene lost 5 bases and the J gene lost 0 bases, with 11 bases spanning the gap. The CDR3 covers 14 residues. In nucleotides, the CDR3 is TGTGCCAGCAGCCGAACAGGGACCTCCTACGAGCAGTACTTC. Translated: CASSRTGTSYEQYF.